This entry is about one TCR beta chain. What it binds is unknown. These data come from a study of cytotoxic CD8 clonotypes in ibrutinib-treated CLL. Study summary: There were 11 relapsed/refractory patients and approximately 16 treatment-naive patients, and 17 were IGHV unmutated.

General observations from the study: Elevated clonality accompanied ibrutinib response, with a return toward baseline values at progression. Researchers report that baseline clonality outpaced age-matched healthy donors and tracked circulating CD8+ T-cell counts.

V dropped 0 bases and J dropped 0 bases, with 9 bases sitting between them. This CDR3 spans 16 amino acids. Germline values: CDR1 SGHRS, CDR2 YFSETQ. TCRdb keeps only in-frame clones here, not all; method: immunoSEQ multiplex PCR. The repertoire holds tens of thousands of clones, with roughly 77% as singletons. The chain links TRBV5-1 to TRBJ1-4; maybe TRBD1 (6 bases). The material sequenced was PBMCs, taken after 12 months of ibrutinib treatment. This clonotype originated in a human donor with chronic lymphocytic leukemia. In nucleotides, the CDR3 is TGCGCCAGCAGCTTGGGCAGGGGTGCAACTAATGAAAAACTGTTTTTT. Amino acids: CASSLGRGATNEKLFF.